This passage covers 10 T cell receptor beta chains from one sample sequenced in a study of a mutant IDH1 vaccine in newly diagnosed glioma. Noted time point: baseline, week 1 (first vaccination visit). Documented treatment: pre-vaccination baseline after standard-of-care therapy. The method was immunoSEQ multiplex PCR; TCRdb's version includes in-frame clones alone and lacks a portion of them. Found here are about 68,000 clones, around 74% of them singletons; the top ten hold 8.2%. This sample comprised PBMCs, obtained from a glioma patient treated with radiotherapy, temozolomide or both. The source is a middle-aged man with glioma.

The V call is TRBV6-5, the J call TRBJ2-2, with no clear D. The CDR3 loop spans 13 amino acids. Germline V CDR1 and CDR2: MNHEY, SVGAGI. The V end lost 0 bases, the J end lost 8 bases, and 7 bases lay between the germline ends. The CDR3 DNA follows: TGTGCCAGCAGTTACTCGAATCCTGGGGAGCTGTTTTTT. Translated: CASSYSNPGELFF.

This clone occurred a few times. This chain joins TRBV5-1 and TRBJ2-1; D ambiguous. Germline CDR1 and CDR2: SGHRS and YFSETQ. The CDR3 contains 14 residues. V lost 0 bases, J lost 8 bases, and 12 bases lay in between. The CDR3 nucleotides are TGCGCCAGCAGCTTGGACCAGTTGGGCCATGAGCAGTTCTTC. This translates into CASSLDQLGHEQFF. Complete variable domain (other parts from reference TRBV5-1 and TRBJ2-1): KAGVTQTPRYLIKTRGQQVTLSCSPISGHRSVSWYQQTPGQGLQFLFEYFSETQRNKGNFPGRFSGRQFSNSRSEMNVSTLELGDSALYLCASSLDQLGHEQFFGPGTRLTVL.

CDR3 sequence: CASTGPGLKGGTDTQYF. The DNA of the CDR3 is TGTGCCAGCACGGGACCAGGACTGAAAGGGGGCACAGATACGCAGTATTTT. V usage is TRBV2 and J usage is TRBJ2-3; possibly TRBD1 or TRBD2 for D (5 bases each). Germline loops: CDR1 SNHLY, CDR2 FYNNEI. V lost 7 bases, J lost 1 base, and 21 bases lay in between. The CDR3 contains 17 residues.

In this sample, this clone turned up a few times. The chain links TRBV7-6 to TRBJ2-7; a possible D gene is TRBD2 (6 bases). The germline V and J ends were trimmed by 3 bases and 2 bases, with 11 bases remaining between them. CDR3 length: 14 amino acids. Per germline, CDR1 SGHVS and CDR2 FNYEAQ. CDR3 nucleotide sequence: TGTGCCAGCAGCTTGGGGACTGCGACCTACGAGCAGTACTTC. Amino acid sequence: CASSLGTATYEQYF.

This clone was seen just once. The chain uses TRBV5-6 and TRBJ1-6, with D hard to call. V was cut by 4 bases and J by 8 bases, with 16 bases left in between. The CDR3 runs to 15 residues. CDR1 is SGHDT, CDR2 YYEEEE, per germline. DNA for the CDR3: TGTGCCAGCAGCCGTTTTGTGGACGGGGATTCACCCCTCCACTTT. This gives the protein CASSRFVDGDSPLHF.

The chain's CDR3 is CASSLGHGSEQYF. The CDR3 nucleotides are TGTGCCAGCAGCCTGGGACACGGAAGCGAGCAGTACTTC. V and J are TRBV7-9 and TRBJ2-7; possible D gene TRBD1, 6 bases. The CDR3 sequence is 13 residues long. V gave up 5 bases and J gave up 6 bases, with 14 bases separating them. Germline CDR1 and CDR2: SEHNR and FQNEAQ (reference sequence).

V gene TRBV6-5 combines with J gene TRBJ2-1, with 7 bases matching TRBD2. Germline CDR1 MNHEY, CDR2 SVGAGI. Trimming removed 6 bases from V and 8 bases from J; junction bases left unmatched: 4. The CDR3 runs 12 residues. CDR3 nucleotide sequence: TGTGCCAGCAGGGCAGGGAGGGATGAGCAGTTCTTC. Its translation is CASRAGRDEQFF.

The chain joins TRBV6-5 to TRBJ2-1; D perhaps matches TRBD1 (6 bases). The V gene's germline CDR1 is MNHEY and CDR2 SVGAGI. The CDR3 extends over 15 amino acids. V shed 5 bases and J shed 0 bases, with 11 bases lying between them. The chain's CDR3 is CASSPRTASYNEQFF. The CDR3 nucleotides are TGTGCCAGCAGTCCTCGGACAGCCTCCTACAATGAGCAGTTCTTC.

This clone is a singleton in its sample. The chain couples TRBV9 to TRBJ1-2; D is undetermined. This CDR3 is 11 amino acids long. Trimming took 3 bases from V and 8 from J, leaving 8 bases between them. Germline values: CDR1 SGDLS, CDR2 YYNGEE. CDR3 residues: CASSALRGYTF. As DNA, the CDR3 is TGTGCCAGCAGCGCCCTGCGGGGCTACACCTTC. Together with reference TRBV9 and TRBJ1-2, the CDR3 gives the full variable domain: DSGVTQTPKHLITATGQRVTLRCSPRSGDLSVYWYQQSLDQGLQFLIQYYNGEERAKGNILERFSAQQFPDLHSELNLSSLELGDSALYFCASSALRGYTFGSGTRLTVV.

The CDR3, as DNA: TGTGCCAGCAGCGCGGGACTTCCTAGCTCCTACAATGAGCAGTTCTTC. Residues: CASSAGLPSSYNEQFF. The J gene is TRBJ2-1, the V gene TRBV25-1; possible D gene TRBD2, 6 bases. CDR1 and CDR2 (germline): MGHDK, SYGVNS. This CDR3 spans 16 amino acids. V was cut by 6 bases and J by 0 bases, with 15 bases left in between.